These T cell receptor beta chains were read from a single sample in a study of metastatic and nonmetastatic thyroid tumors. From the PCR reads, TCRdb re-called clones with MiXCR. The data contain some 69,000 clones, more than 13% of them singletons. Sequenced input: blood. The receptors derive from a male donor with papillary thyroid cancer or a benign thyroid nodule (not recorded which). Some clones in this sample may be carry-over from other donors' samples. Each CDR3 is given without its conserved first and last residue. A D gene is named only where the DNA matches it firmly. Part of the rows lack a size; the others show once, few, many or a class for expanded clones.

TRBV4-1	many	TRBD1	TRBJ1-2	ASSQTTGCT
TRBV3-1	many	.	TRBJ2-3	ASRSGGSTDTQY
TRBV20-1	many	.	TRBJ2-7	SARKAATYEQY
TRBV12-3/TRBV12-4	many	.	TRBJ1-4	ASSSSALGGEGKLF
TRBV20-1	many	TRBD2	TRBJ2-1	SASGGLDNEQF
TRBV20-1	many	.	TRBJ1-3	SARGIASVSGNTIY
TRBV11-3	.	TRBD2	TRBJ2-1	ASSLGGTSGRPGENEQF
TRBV4-1	.	TRBD1	TRBJ2-1	ASSQGDRAYNYQF
TRBV19	many	.	TRBJ1-5	ASSMIHRSSSNQPQH
TRBV5-1	many	.	TRBJ2-3	ASSLDASTDTQY
TRBV11-2	many	.	TRBJ1-3	ASSPPPASDTIY
TRBV11-2	.	.	TRBJ2-1	ASSQEGFYNEQF
TRBV20-1	many	.	TRBJ2-5	SATWAQETQY
TRBV11-2	many	.	TRBJ2-1	ASSLPGLASGEQF